This T cell receptor (beta chain) was recorded in a study of T cell changes during pregnancy in multiple sclerosis. TCRdb keeps only in-frame clones here, not all; method: immunoSEQ multiplex PCR. The sample holds about 18,000 clones, around nine tenths seen once. The V and J ends lost 2 bases and 5 bases respectively, with 15 bases between them. This CDR3 is 15 amino acids long. CDR1 LGHNA and CDR2 YSLEER come from the germline V gene. The V call is TRBV4-3, the J call TRBJ1-2, with D possibly matching TRBD1 (6 bases). The sequence was obtained from a female donor in good health, enrolled as a control in a pregnancy study. The sequencing used CD4+ T cells from peripheral blood mononuclear cells, collected in the first trimester of pregnancy. The CDR3 DNA is TGCGCCAGCAGCCAAAAGACAGGTTCGTCTTATGGCTACACCTTC. It translates to CASSQKTGSSYGYTF.